This T cell receptor beta chain was sequenced in a study of Ad26.COV2.S vaccination and SARS-CoV-2 variants (dated by TCRdb to 2020 to 2022). Turning to the overall study: Sequencing of the TCRbeta repertoire served to evaluate the specificity and breadth of SARS-CoV-2-reactive T cell receptors following Ad26.COV2.S vaccination. The TCR-sequenced set comprised about 30 samples: approximately 19 Ad26.COV2.S vaccine recipients, 5 placebo recipients and 8 SARS-CoV-2 convalescent individuals. General conclusions and limits of the study: Substantial breadth of spike-specific CD8+ and CD4+ T cell responses was reported after vaccination. Compared with placebo recipients, Ad26.COV2.S recipients showed higher spike-specific TCR breadth (P = 0.0014). Non-spike TCR breadth was comparable between vaccine and placebo recipients, consistent with the vaccine containing only spike. According to the authors, total T cell responses may have been underestimated by the TCR breadth and depth analyses.

For this clone: The antigen it recognizes is unknown. The record has no base qualities; no much larger clone is one base away.

TCRbeta CDR3 regions were sequenced with the immunoSEQ Assay. After extraction, genomic DNA underwent amplification by bias-controlled multiplex PCR, followed by high-throughput sequencing. Concerning the study's data processing: To quantify the absolute abundance of every unique TCRbeta CDR3 region, sequences were collapsed and filtered. T cell fraction was estimated by normalization of TCRbeta template counts to usable DNA, with usable DNA being measured through amplification of reference genes present in all nucleated cells. Repertoire TCRs were annotated as SARS-CoV-2-specific when V gene, CDR3 amino acid sequence and J gene were exactly matched to a known reactive TCR set. The reference SARS-CoV-2 TCR set was derived from MIRA and filtered for enrichment in COVID-19-positive ImmuneCODE repertoires, a step that removed public or cross-reactive TCRs. Using the MIRA antigens, annotated TCRs were further analysed by specific ORF or by position within an ORF. Breadth was defined as annotated unique rearrangements over total unique productive rearrangements; depth was the summed frequency of those rearrangements. TCR breadth was compared between groups using two-sided Wilcoxon rank-sum tests. TCRdb stores this immuneACCESS table with in-frame sequences only. Part of the clones is absent; in the studies checked, under half of the shortfall reflects unresolved V genes, and no reason is known for the rest. From that table come the V and J calls and clone size; the DNA was used to work out D and trimming. The table for this sample lists 300,000 to 400,000 clones; about 90% of them were counted only once. The ten largest clones add up to about 3.8% of the sample.

Interpreted using the paper, the time point label stands for: individuals recovered from natural SARS-CoV-2 infection. The CDR1 and CDR2 encoded by the germline V gene are SNHLY and FYNNEI. CDR3 length: 14 amino acids, cysteine to phenylalanine. Just CDR3 DNA is preserved here, 42 bases in frame from base 1. V is clipped by 7 bases and J by 5 bases, and the sequence between their germline boundaries is 17 bases long. The sequencing here drew on peripheral blood, taken after recovery from COVID-19. The sequence links TRBV2 to TRBJ1-2; the D gene lacks a confident call. This receptor was taken from a human donor who had recovered from COVID-19. The DNA is TGTGCCAGCACCGGTGGCGGCTTTCTTTATGGCTACACCTTC. Its protein is CASTGGGFLYGYTF.